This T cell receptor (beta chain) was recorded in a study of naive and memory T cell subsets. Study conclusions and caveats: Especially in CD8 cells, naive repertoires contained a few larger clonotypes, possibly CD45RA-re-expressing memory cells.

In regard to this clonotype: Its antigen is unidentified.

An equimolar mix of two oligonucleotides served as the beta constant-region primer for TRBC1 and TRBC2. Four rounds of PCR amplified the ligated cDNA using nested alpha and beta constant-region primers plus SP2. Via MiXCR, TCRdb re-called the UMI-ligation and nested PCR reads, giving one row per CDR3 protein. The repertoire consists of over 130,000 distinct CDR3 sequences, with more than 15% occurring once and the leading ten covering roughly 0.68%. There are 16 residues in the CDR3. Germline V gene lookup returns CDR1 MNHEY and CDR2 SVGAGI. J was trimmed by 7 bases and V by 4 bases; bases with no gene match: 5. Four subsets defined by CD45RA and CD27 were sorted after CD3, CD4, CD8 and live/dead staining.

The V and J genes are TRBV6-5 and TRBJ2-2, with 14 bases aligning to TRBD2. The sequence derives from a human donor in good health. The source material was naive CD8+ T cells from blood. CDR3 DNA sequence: TGTGCCAGCAGTTTGGGACTAGCGGGAGAGAACGGGGAGCTGTTTTTT. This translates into CASSLGLAGENGELFF.